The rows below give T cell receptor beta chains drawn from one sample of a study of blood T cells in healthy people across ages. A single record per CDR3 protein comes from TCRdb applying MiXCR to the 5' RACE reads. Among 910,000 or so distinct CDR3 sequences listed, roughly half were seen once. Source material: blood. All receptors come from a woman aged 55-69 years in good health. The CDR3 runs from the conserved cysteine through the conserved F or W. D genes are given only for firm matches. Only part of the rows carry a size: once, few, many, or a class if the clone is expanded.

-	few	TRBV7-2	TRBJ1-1	CASSRRQSEAFF	TGTGCCAGCAGCCGAAGACAGTCTGAAGCTTTCTTT
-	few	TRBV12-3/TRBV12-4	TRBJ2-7	CASSRGQTDEQYF	TGTGCCAGCAGTAGAGGACAGACCGACGAGCAGTACTTC
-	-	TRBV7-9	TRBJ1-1	CASSLSPRPVYQSEAFF	TGTGCTAGCAGCTTATCACCACGTCCGGTGTATCAATCTGAAGCTTTCTTT
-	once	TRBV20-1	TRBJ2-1	CRATKGAYNEQFF	TGCAGGGCCACTAAGGGGGCCTACAATGAGCAGTTCTTC
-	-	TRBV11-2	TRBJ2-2	CASSLRREDTGELFF	TGTGCCAGCAGCTTGCGCAGGGAAGACACCGGGGAGCTGTTTTTT
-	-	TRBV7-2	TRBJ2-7	CASSSPARGRNAYEQYF	TGTGCCAGCAGCAGCCCCGCCCGCGGACGGAATGCCTACGAGCAGTACTTC
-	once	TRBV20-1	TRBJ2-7	CSARGKDTYTYEQYF	TGCAGTGCTAGAGGCAAAGACACGTACACCTACGAGCAGTACTTC
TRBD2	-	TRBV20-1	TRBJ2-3	CSASFLAGATRNTQYF	TGCAGTGCTAGTTTCCTAGCGGGAGCCACAAGGAATACGCAGTATTTT
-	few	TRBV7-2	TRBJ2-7	CASSLPLGPKLVRKAYEQYF	TGTGCCAGCAGCTTACCTCTGGGACCCAAATTAGTAAGAAAGGCCTACGAGCAGTACTTC
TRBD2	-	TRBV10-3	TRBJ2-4	CAISSPTAGVAKNIQYF	TGTGCCATCAGCTCACCCACCGCGGGGGTAGCCAAAAACATTCAGTACTTC
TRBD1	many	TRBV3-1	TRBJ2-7	CASSQERDRWYEQYF	TGTGCCAGCAGCCAAGAGAGGGACAGGTGGTACGAGCAGTACTTC
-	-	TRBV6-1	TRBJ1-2	CASSEATGPNYGYTF	TGTGCCAGCAGTGAAGCGACGGGCCCAAACTATGGCTACACCTTC
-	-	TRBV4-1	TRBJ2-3	CASSPPSSGWGATDTQYF	TGCGCCAGCAGCCCTCCTAGTAGCGGGTGGGGGGCCACAGATACGCAGTATTTT
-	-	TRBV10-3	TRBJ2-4	CAISESGLAKNIQYF	TGTGCCATCAGTGAGTCGGGTCTGGCCAAAAACATTCAGTACTTC
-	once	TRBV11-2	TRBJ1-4	CASSINPNEKLFF	TGTGCCAGCAGCATCAACCCCAATGAAAAACTGTTTTTT
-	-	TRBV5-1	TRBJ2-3	CASRSAVSTDTQYF	TGCGCCAGCAGATCAGCGGTTAGCACAGATACGCAGTATTTT
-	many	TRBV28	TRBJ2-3	CASSSPSTDTQYF	TGTGCCAGCAGCTCCCCAAGCACAGATACGCAGTATTTT
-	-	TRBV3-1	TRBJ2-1	CASRDFDEQFF	TGTGCCAGCAGGGACTTCGATGAGCAGTTCTTC
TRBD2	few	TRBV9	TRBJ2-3	CASSVNHQSGNTQYF	TGTGCCAGCAGCGTTAACCATCAGAGCGGGAATACGCAGTATTTT
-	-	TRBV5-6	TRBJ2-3	CASSFRAPTDTQYF	TGTGCCAGCAGCTTTCGGGCCCCCACAGATACGCAGTATTTT
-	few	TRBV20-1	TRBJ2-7	CSALATQGPSYEQYF	TGCAGTGCCCTTGCCACCCAGGGGCCCTCGTACGAGCAGTACTTC
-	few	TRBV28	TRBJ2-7	CASSSPGQRIEQYF	TGTGCCAGCAGTTCCCCGGGACAACGCATCGAGCAGTACTTC
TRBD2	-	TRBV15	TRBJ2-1	CATTLGGGPSNEQFF	TGTGCCACGACCCTGGGGGGAGGGCCGAGTAATGAGCAGTTCTTC
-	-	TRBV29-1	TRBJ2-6	CSVAAGANVLTF	TGCAGCGTTGCGGCTGGGGCCAACGTCCTGACTTTC
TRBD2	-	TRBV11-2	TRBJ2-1	CASSSPLAGYNEQFF	TGTGCCAGCAGCTCCCCGCTAGCGGGGTACAATGAGCAGTTCTTC
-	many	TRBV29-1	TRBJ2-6	CSVENSGANVLTF	TGCAGCGTTGAAAACAGTGGGGCCAACGTCCTGACTTTC
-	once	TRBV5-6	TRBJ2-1	CASSWRRTSSYNEQFF	TGTGCCAGCAGCTGGAGGCGAACGAGCTCCTACAATGAGCAGTTCTTC
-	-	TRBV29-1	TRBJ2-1	CSVQAPANEQFF	TGCAGCGTTCAGGCCCCGGCCAATGAGCAGTTCTTC
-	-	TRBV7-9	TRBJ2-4	CASSLARLDKNIQYF	TGTGCCAGCAGCTTAGCGCGATTGGACAAAAACATTCAGTACTTC
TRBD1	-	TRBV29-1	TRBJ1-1	CSVETGGGTEAFF	TGCAGCGTTGAAACAGGGGGTGGCACTGAAGCTTTCTTT
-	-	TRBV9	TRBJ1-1	CASSVELLTEAFF	TGTGCCAGCAGCGTAGAGCTGTTAACTGAAGCTTTCTTT
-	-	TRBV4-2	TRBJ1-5	CASSQDRRSQPQHF	TGTGCCAGCAGCCAAGATCGACGCAGTCAGCCCCAGCATTTT
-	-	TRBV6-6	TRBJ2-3	CASSPQGRETDTQYF	TGTGCCAGCAGTCCCCAGGGGAGGGAGACAGATACGCAGTATTTT
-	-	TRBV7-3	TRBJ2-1	CASSLPGGGPQFF	TGTGCCAGCAGCTTACCCGGCGGCGGGCCCCAGTTCTTC
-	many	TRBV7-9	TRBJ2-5	CASRSDAAQYF	TGTGCCAGCAGATCCGACGCGGCCCAGTACTTC
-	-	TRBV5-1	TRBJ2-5	CASSGLGRKQETQYF	TGCGCCAGCAGCGGATTGGGTAGGAAGCAAGAGACCCAGTACTTC
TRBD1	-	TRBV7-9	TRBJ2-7	CASSLVPGQGGHEQYF	TGTGCCAGCAGCTTAGTCCCAGGACAGGGTGGGCACGAGCAGTACTTC
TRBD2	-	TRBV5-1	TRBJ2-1	CASSLASGGRVNEQFF	TGCGCCAGCAGCTTGGCCAGTGGCGGGAGGGTCAATGAGCAGTTCTTC
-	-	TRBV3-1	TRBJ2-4	CVSSQDARGGFEQYF	TGTGTCAGCAGCCAAGATGCCAGGGGCGGGTTTGAGCAGTACTTC
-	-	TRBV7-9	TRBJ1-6	CASGPVSGNSPLHF	TGTGCCAGCGGACCTGTTAGCGGCAATTCACCCCTCCACTTT
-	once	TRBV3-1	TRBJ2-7	CASSQDGSYDGNEQYF	TGTGCCAGCAGCCAAGATGGGAGCTACGATGGCAATGAGCAGTACTTC